This entry is about one TCR beta chain. The sample holds other DNA sequences that translate to the same CDR3. The data are from a study of shared clonotypes between healthy human individuals. The germline V gene has CDR1 SGDLS and CDR2 YYNGEE. V was cut by 0 bases and J by 2 bases, with 5 bases left in between. CDR3 size: 13 residues. The protocol was immunoSEQ multiplex PCR, while the TCRdb copy is restricted to in-frame clones and leaves out a portion. In the table there are a few million clones, 85% to 95% of which are singletons. The chain uses TRBV9 and TRBJ1-2; D may be TRBD1 (5 bases). The sequenced sample consisted of naive CD4+ T cells sorted from blood. The subset is: CD45RA+ positively selected. The TCR was taken from a man aged 18 to 29 in good health. CDR3 sequence reads: CASSVGGNYGYTF. CDR3 nucleotide sequence: TGTGCCAGCAGCGTAGGGGGCAACTATGGCTACACCTTC. The full variable domain, its missing parts supplied by reference TRBV9 and TRBJ1-2, is DSGVTQTPKHLITATGQRVTLRCSPRSGDLSVYWYQQSLDQGLQFLIQYYNGEERAKGNILERFSAQQFPDLHSELNLSSLELGDSALYFCASSVGGNYGYTFGSGTRLTVV.